One sample yielded the 13 T cell receptor beta chains listed below, sequenced in a study of T cells after yellow fever vaccination. One entry per CDR3 protein, called by TCRdb with MiXCR from the 5' RACE reads. The data contain roughly 330,000 distinct CDR3 sequences, roughly 4% of them singletons. The sample here was PBMCs, taken 5 days after the yellow fever booster vaccination. The receptors come from a young man who received the YFV17D yellow fever vaccine.

This clonotype showed up many times. The V and J genes are TRBV20-1 and TRBJ2-7; TRBD1 might be the D (5 bases). The CDR3 is 17 amino acids. The V and J ends lost 5 bases and 0 bases respectively, with 23 bases between them. Germline CDR1 is DFQATT and CDR2 is SNEGSKA (reference sequence). CDR3 residues: CSAFSFAQGPFSYEQYV. In DNA, the CDR3 is TGCAGTGCTTTCTCATTCGCCCAGGGCCCCTTCTCCTACGAGCAGTACGTC.

At least ten counts were recorded for this clonotype. The chain recombines TRBV24-1 with TRBJ2-3, with 12 bases aligning to TRBD1. The CDR3 is 16 residues long. After removal of 4 bases from V and 5 bases from J, the junction contained 6 bases not matched to a gene. Germline V lookup: CDR1 KGHDR, CDR2 SFDVKD. DNA for the CDR3: TGTGCCACCAGTGAGACGGGACAGGGGGCGAGAGATACGCAGTATTTT. Its translation: CATSETGQGARDTQYF.

V usage is TRBV7-2 and J usage is TRBJ2-7, with 9 bases aligning to TRBD2. The CDR3 is 16 amino acids. Trimming removed 1 base from V and 6 bases from J; junction bases left unmatched: 10. Germline V CDR1 and CDR2: SGHTA, FQGNSA. The DNA for the CDR3 is TGTGCCAGCAGCTTAGTAGGCGGGGGGGCAGTCAGCGAGCAGTACGTC. Residues: CASSLVGGGAVSEQYV.

This clonotype was counted ten times or more. The V gene is TRBV4-3, the J gene TRBJ1-4; no clear D gene. The CDR3 runs 16 residues. Trimming took 0 bases from V and 2 from J, leaving 10 bases between them. Germline CDR1 and CDR2: LGHNA and YSLEER. CDR3 in DNA: TGCGCCAGCAGCCAAGATGCGAGACCCACTAATGAAAAACTGTTTTTT. Amino acid sequence: CASSQDARPTNEKLFF.

This clonotype was detected many times. The chain joins TRBV13 to TRBJ2-2; D remains unclear. V was pared by 5 bases and J by 1 base, with 14 bases between. The germline CDR1 and CDR2 sequences are PRHDT and FYEKMQ (reference sequence). This CDR3 region has 16 residues. The CDR3 region is CASSTGPQRNTGELFF. Written as DNA, the CDR3 is TGTGCCAGCAGCACCGGCCCCCAACGGAACACCGGGGAGCTGTTTTTT.

This clonotype appeared a few times. V usage is TRBV12-3 or TRBV12-4 and J usage is TRBJ1-2; the D gene is possibly TRBD1 (5 bases). The CDR3 is 14 residues long. Deletions cut 6 bases from V and 4 bases from J, with 15 bases between. The CDR3 DNA sequence: TGTGCCAGCAGCTTTGGTGACGGGGCCTATGGCTACACCTTC. Protein sequence: CASSFGDGAYGYTF.

This clonotype was seen ten or more times. The V gene is TRBV27, the J gene TRBJ1-5, with D tentatively TRBD1 (6 bases). V was trimmed by 3 bases and J by 5 bases, leaving 11 bases between them. Germline values: CDR1 MNHEY, CDR2 SMNVEV (reference sequence). The CDR3 spans 14 residues. Here the CDR3 reads CASSFRGPHQPQHF. CDR3 DNA: TGTGCCAGCAGTTTCAGGGGCCCCCATCAGCCCCAGCATTTT.

The rearrangement joins TRBV5-4 to TRBJ1-1; D possibly corresponds to TRBD1 (5 bases). This CDR3 comprises 14 residues. V was pared by 6 bases and J by 3 bases, with 15 bases between. Germline CDR1 and CDR2: SGHNT and YYREEE (reference sequence). This CDR3 is CASTQDLGDTEAFF. Written as DNA, the CDR3 is TGTGCCAGCACACAAGATTTGGGGGACACTGAAGCTTTCTTT.

This clonotype was observed a few times. The chain couples TRBV11-2 to TRBJ2-3; no firm D call. Germline CDR1 and CDR2: SGHAT and FQNNGV. Trimming shortened V by 1 base and J by 5 bases, and 7 bases separated the two germline ends. The CDR3 is 13 residues long. CDR3 sequence (DNA): TGTGCCAGCAGCTTAGCTGTGGGAGATACGCAGTATTTT. Translating it yields CASSLAVGDTQYF.

This clonotype was seen many times. The rearrangement links TRBV20-1 to TRBJ1-5; 8 positions match TRBD1. Germline loops: CDR1 DFQATT, CDR2 SNEGSKA (reference sequence). Germline trimming cut 1 base from V and 0 bases from J; bases unmatched to any gene: 17. The CDR3 spans 20 residues. The CDR3 sequence is CSARVLRRTGMSPSNQPQHF. DNA of the CDR3: TGCAGTGCTAGAGTCCTCAGGAGGACAGGGATGTCCCCTAGCAATCAGCCCCAGCATTTT.

This clonotype was detected a few times. This sequence joins TRBV12-3 or TRBV12-4 and TRBJ1-5; 7 bases align to TRBD1. J lost 5 bases, V lost 2 bases, and 6 bases had no gene match. CDR3 length: 15 residues. Here the CDR3 DNA reads TGTGCCAGCAGTTTACCGGGACAGAGTGATCAGCCCCAGCATTTT. Protein product: CASSLPGQSDQPQHF.

This clonotype has ten or more counts. The chain is built from TRBV5-1 and TRBJ1-1; D might be TRBD1 (5 bases). From germline, CDR1 is SGHRS and CDR2 YFSETQ. V was shortened by 0 bases and J by 5 bases, with 11 bases between the two germline ends. The CDR3 totals 14 residues. The CDR3 loop reads CASSLGDRTTEAFF. Written as DNA, the CDR3 is TGCGCCAGCAGCTTGGGGGACCGCACTACTGAAGCTTTCTTT.

This clonotype has a handful of counts. This chain joins TRBV12-3 or TRBV12-4 and TRBJ1-1, with 7 bases fitting TRBD1. The CDR3 length is 14 residues. With V trimmed by 5 bases and J by 6 bases, 9 bases remained unmatched. The CDR3 is CASSAYRGSPEAFF. CDR3 sequence (DNA): TGTGCCAGCAGTGCCTACAGGGGAAGTCCTGAAGCTTTCTTT.